Here is one T cell receptor beta chain with its context. The data are from a study of STAT5B mutations in CD4+ large granular lymphocyte leukemia. This CDR3 is built from 16 residues. V was cut by 5 bases and J by 4 bases, with 19 bases left in between. Germline values: CDR1 MNHEY, CDR2 SMNVEV (reference sequence). TCRdb keeps only in-frame clones here, not all; method: immunoSEQ multiplex PCR. Of around 4,200 clones listed, over 70% are singletons. The material sequenced was PBMCs. The clonotype was recovered from a man between 60 and 70 years old with CD4+ T-cell large granular lymphocyte leukemia. This chain uses TRBV27 with TRBJ2-3; D may be TRBD1 (6 bases). The CDR3 bases are TGTGCCAGCAGTGTCCTGTCTCCGACAGGACCAGATACGCAGTATTTT. Translation gives CASSVLSPTGPDTQYF.